These 21 T cell receptor beta chains came from one sample sequenced in a study of healthy donors' naive CD4 and CD8 T cells. Starting from 500 ng of total RNA, TCR libraries were made with linear amplification. In TCRdb, the reads were re-called with MiXCR into one record per CDR3 protein. This table holds 180,000 or so distinct CDR3 sequences, about 74% found once. Sequencing used naive CD4+ and CD8+ T cells sorted from blood, pooled from several donors. Receptors were obtained from a pool of human donors in good health; the sample pools cells from several healthy donors.

The chain carries TRBV25-1 and TRBJ2-3, with D uncertain. V lost 7 bases and J 4 bases, leaving 3 bases between the germline ends. From germline, CDR1 is MGHDK and CDR2 SYGVNS. This CDR3 comprises 10 residues. Here the CDR3 DNA reads TGTGCCAGCAAGTCAGATACGCAGTATTTT. It yields the protein CASKSDTQYF.

The J gene is TRBJ2-1, the V gene TRBV4-3, with D possibly matching TRBD1 (5 bases). Trimming pared 0 bases from V and 6 bases from J, leaving 12 bases between. The CDR3 totals 15 residues. CDR1 is LGHNA, CDR2 YSLEER, per germline. The CDR3, as DNA: TGCGCCAGCAGCCAAGATCGCGGACACCTCAATGAGCAGTTCTTC. Its translation: CASSQDRGHLNEQFF.

The J gene is TRBJ1-1, the V gene TRBV19; 7 nucleotides line up with TRBD1. Germline lookup yields CDR1 LNHDA and CDR2 SQIVND (reference sequence). The V and J ends lost 11 bases and 2 bases, in that order; junction bases with no gene match: 5. CDR3 size: 12 residues. CDR3 in amino acids: CAANRGNTEAFF. The CDR3 coding sequence is TGTGCCGCCAACAGGGGCAACACTGAAGCTTTCTTT. Full variable domain (outside the CDR3, taken from reference TRBV19 and TRBJ1-1): DGGITQSPKYLFRKEGQNVTLSCEQNLNHDAMYWYRQDPGQGLRLIYYSQIVNDFQKGDIAEGYSVSREKKESFPLTVTSAQKNPTAFYLCAANRGNTEAFFGQGTRLTVV.

The CDR3 DNA reads as TGTGCCAGCAGCTTGGTCCTAGCGGGAGTGGACGAGCAGTACTTC. Amino acid sequence: CASSLVLAGVDEQYF. The chain couples TRBV5-4 to TRBJ2-7, with 10 positions matching TRBD2. Germline V lookup: CDR1 SGHNT, CDR2 YYREEE (reference sequence). V was clipped by 0 bases and J by 5 bases; unmatched bases: 5. The CDR3 covers 15 residues.

The rearrangement joins TRBV30 to TRBJ2-1, with 7 bases identical to TRBD1. CDR1 and CDR2 from the germline V gene are GTSNPN and SVGIG (reference sequence). V dropped 2 bases and J dropped 13; count of bases not matched to a gene: 8. The CDR3 loop spans 12 amino acids. For the CDR3, the DNA is TGTGCCTGGAGTCATACAGGGGTCGGACAGTTCTTC. It is translated as CAWSHTGVGQFF. The variable domain in full, completed from reference TRBV30 and TRBJ2-1, reads SQTIHQWPATLVQPVGSPLSLECTVEGTSNPNLYWYRQAAGRGLQLLFYSVGIGQISSEVPQNLSASRPQDRQFILSSKKLLLSDSGFYLCAWSHTGVGQFFGPGTRLTVL.

The rearrangement links TRBV6-5 to TRBJ2-7, with 7 positions matching TRBD1. Germline values: CDR1 MNHEY, CDR2 SVGAGI. Trimming removed 0 bases from V and 2 bases from J; junction bases left unmatched: 7. CDR3 size: 16 residues. Here the CDR3 DNA reads TGTGCCAGCAGTTACTCTCAGGGGGACGTTCCCTACGAGCAGTACTTC. Protein product: CASSYSQGDVPYEQYF.

V is TRBV20-1 and J is TRBJ2-3; 7 bases fit TRBD2. CDR3 size: 16 residues. V was pared by 0 bases and J by 6 bases, with 12 bases of the junction left unmatched. Germline V gene lookup returns CDR1 DFQATT and CDR2 SNEGSKA (reference sequence). In DNA, the CDR3 is TGCAGTGCTAGAGATGAGATCAGCGGGATGGGGGATACGCAGTATTTT. Residues: CSARDEISGMGDTQYF.

The rearrangement links TRBV13 to TRBJ2-1, with D hard to call. CDR3 size: 12 residues. Trimming stripped 4 bases from V and 8 bases from J, with 9 bases between. Germline CDR1 reads PRHDT; CDR2 reads FYEKMQ (reference sequence). CDR3 protein: CASSSKKDEQFF. The CDR3 DNA sequence: TGTGCCAGCAGCTCGAAAAAGGATGAGCAGTTCTTC.

The J gene is TRBJ2-7, the V gene TRBV29-1; no clear D. Trimming pared 3 bases from V and 7 bases from J, leaving 13 bases between. The germline gives CDR1 SQVTM, CDR2 ANQGSEA. The CDR3 consists of 12 residues. CDR3 residues: CSVDGQRNEQYF. The CDR3 DNA sequence: TGCAGCGTTGATGGGCAACGGAATGAGCAGTACTTC.

This sequence joins TRBV5-4 and TRBJ2-5; possible D gene TRBD1, 6 bases. Germline CDR1 reads SGHNT; CDR2 reads YYREEE (reference sequence). This CDR3 contains 11 residues. Between the trimmed V and J ends, which lost 7 bases and 6 bases, there was a span of 10 bases. DNA of the CDR3: TGTGCCAGCGAACAGGGCCAGACCCAGTACTTC. This encodes CASEQGQTQYF. Filled out from reference TRBV5-4 and TRBJ2-5, the complete variable domain reads ETGVTQSPTHLIKTRGQQVTLRCSSQSGHNTVSWYQQALGQGPQFIFQYYREEENGRGNFPPRFSGLQFPNYSSELNVNALELDDSALYLCASEQGQTQYFGPGTRLLVL.

The V call is TRBV19, the J call TRBJ2-7; 10 bases are shared with TRBD1. There are 16 residues in the CDR3. Germline assignment: CDR1 LNHDA and CDR2 SQIVND (reference sequence). After removal of 1 base from V and 4 bases from J, the junction contained 7 bases not matched to a gene. CDR3 sequence: CASSIAGTGEAYEQYF. CDR3 nucleotide sequence: TGTGCCAGTAGTATAGCCGGGACAGGGGAAGCTTACGAGCAGTACTTC.

In this sample, this clonotype turned up a few times. The V gene is TRBV29-1, the J gene TRBJ2-4; D might be TRBD2 (6 bases). The CDR3 is 14 amino acids. V lost 5 bases and J 0 bases, leaving 11 bases between the germline ends. The germline V gene has CDR1 SQVTM and CDR2 ANQGSEA. Written as DNA, the CDR3 is TGCAGCGTTCTTGGCGGGATAGCCAAAAACATTCAGTACTTC. Translated: CSVLGGIAKNIQYF.

This chain links TRBV6-2 or TRBV6-3 with TRBJ1-1, with unresolved D. Germline CDR1 and CDR2: MNHEY and SVGEGT. V shed 8 bases and J shed 1 base, with 17 bases lying between them. The CDR3 runs to 15 residues. The CDR3 sequence: CASFPGPIGNTEAFF. DNA of the CDR3: TGTGCCAGCTTTCCAGGCCCCATTGGGAACACTGAAGCTTTCTTT.

This sequence joins TRBV6-6 and TRBJ1-4; D might be TRBD1 (5 bases). The germline V gene encodes CDR1 MNHNY and CDR2 SVGAGI (reference sequence). The germline V and J ends were trimmed by 4 bases and 11 bases, with 8 bases remaining between them. The CDR3 has 11 residues. The CDR3 DNA reads TGTGCCAGCAGTTTCGGGGGGAAACTGTTTTTT. This codes for CASSFGGKLFF.

V is TRBV19 and J is TRBJ1-1, with D uncertain. This CDR3 has 11 amino acids. CDR1 and CDR2 (germline): LNHDA, SQIVND (reference sequence). Trimming shortened V by 5 bases and J by 2 bases, and 3 bases separated the two germline ends. CDR3 nucleotide sequence: TGTGCCAGTAGTGAAAACACTGAAGCTTTCTTT. Translation gives CASSENTEAFF.

The chain has TRBV10-3 and TRBJ2-1, with 14 nucleotides matching TRBD2. The CDR3 sequence is 16 residues long. Germline values: CDR1 ENHRY, CDR2 SYGVKD. The V gene end was trimmed by 3 bases and the J gene end by 5 bases; junction bases not matched to a gene: 3. The CDR3 reads CAISDRLAGGHNEQFF. In DNA, the CDR3 is TGTGCCATCAGTGACCGACTAGCGGGAGGGCACAATGAGCAGTTCTTC.

This rearrangement joins TRBV29-1 to TRBJ1-2; D may be TRBD1 (6 bases). The germline V gene encodes CDR1 SQVTM and CDR2 ANQGSEA. V was shortened by 3 bases and J by 3 bases, with 14 bases between the two germline ends. The length of the CDR3 is 14 residues. For the CDR3, the DNA is TGCAGCGTTGACGGGACAAATAAGGACTATGGCTACACCTTC. It encodes CSVDGTNKDYGYTF.

The chain employs TRBV11-2 and TRBJ1-2, with D unresolved. V lost 5 bases and J 4 bases, leaving 20 bases between the germline ends. CDR3 length equals 16 residues. Germline CDR1 is SGHAT and CDR2 is FQNNGV. CDR3 DNA: TGTGCCAGCAGCCCTGGTTGGCAGACGTCCGTCTATGGCTACACCTTC. Residues: CASSPGWQTSVYGYTF. The complete variable domain, with remaining parts taken from reference TRBV11-2 and TRBJ1-2, reads EAGVAQSPRYKIIEKRQSVAFWCNPISGHATLYWYQQILGQGPKLLIQFQNNGVVDDSQLPKDRFSAERLKGVDSTLKIQPAKLEDSAVYLCASSPGWQTSVYGYTFGSGTRLTVV.

The chain carries TRBV19 and TRBJ1-2; TRBD1 matches 7 bases. Germline lookup yields CDR1 LNHDA and CDR2 SQIVND (reference sequence). The CDR3 sequence is 14 residues long. Trimming took 7 bases from V and 9 from J; bases not matched to a gene: 14. CDR3 coding DNA: TGTGCCAGTACTCCGAGGGGGCAGGCCACTAGCTACACCTTC. Translated: CASTPRGQATSYTF.

The chain is built from TRBV29-1 and TRBJ2-1, with 7 nucleotides matching TRBD2. V shed 4 bases, J shed 0 bases, and the junction held 9 bases outside the gene matches. The CDR3 consists of 16 residues. Per the germline V gene, CDR1 is SQVTM and CDR2 is ANQGSEA. The chain's CDR3 is CSVAPIGGNSYNEQFF. The CDR3 DNA sequence: TGCAGCGTTGCCCCAATCGGGGGGAACTCCTACAATGAGCAGTTCTTC.

This rearrangement joins TRBV30 to TRBJ2-1; the match to TRBD2 covers 10 bases. The CDR3 is made up of 12 amino acids. V shed 4 bases and J 9 bases; nucleotides not matched to a gene: 3. In germline, CDR1 is GTSNPN, CDR2 SVGIG (reference sequence). CDR3 residues: CAWTSGSAEQFF. CDR3 DNA sequence: TGTGCCTGGACTAGCGGGAGTGCTGAGCAGTTCTTC.